The TCR beta chain under discussion was sequenced for a study of CD8+ T cells in alopecia areata. The overall study: The duration of tofacitinib was 6 to 18 months, with 6 months off drug afterward. Study-wide findings and caveats: Scalp repertoires also include resident alphabeta T cells from normal skin.

As the sequencing template, cDNA was produced by extracting RNA and reverse transcribing it. Clones were read by immunoSEQ multiplex PCR, and TCRdb kept only the in-frame ones, dropping some. The sample includes roughly 140,000 clones, roughly half of them seen just once. T lymphocytes (CD4+ and CD8+) were sorted from PBMCs. Comments on this clone: Its antigen is as yet unknown.

The receptor was derived from a human donor with alopecia areata. This sample comprised CD4+ T cells sorted from blood, obtained at week 0.

CDR3 loop: CALDIPLRETQYF. The CDR3 region has the DNA TGTGCCCTTGACATCCCCCTCCGAGAGACCCAGTACTTC. The chain is built from TRBV30 and TRBJ2-5, with D uncertain. Trimming removed 8 bases at V and 4 bases at J, with 17 bases between. The CDR3 loop spans 13 amino acids. Per germline, CDR1 GTSNPN and CDR2 SVGIG (reference sequence).